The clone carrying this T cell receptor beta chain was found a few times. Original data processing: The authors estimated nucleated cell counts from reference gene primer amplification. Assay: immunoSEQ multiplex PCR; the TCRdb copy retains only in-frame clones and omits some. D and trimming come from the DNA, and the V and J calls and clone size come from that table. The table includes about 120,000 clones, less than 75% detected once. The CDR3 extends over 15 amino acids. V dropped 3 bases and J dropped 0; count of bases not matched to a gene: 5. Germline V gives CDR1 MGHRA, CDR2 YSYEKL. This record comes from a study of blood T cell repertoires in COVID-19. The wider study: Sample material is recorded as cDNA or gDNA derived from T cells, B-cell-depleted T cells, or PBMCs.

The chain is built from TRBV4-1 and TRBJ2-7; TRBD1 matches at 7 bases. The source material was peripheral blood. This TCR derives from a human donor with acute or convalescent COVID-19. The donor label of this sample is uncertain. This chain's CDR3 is CASSHPGTVSYEQYF. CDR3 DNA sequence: TGCGCCAGCAGCCATCCCGGGACAGTCTCCTACGAGCAGTACTTC.